This record looks at one T cell receptor (beta chain) sequence and its context. Antigen unknown. V dropped 3 bases and J dropped 5 bases, with 22 bases sitting between them. CDR1 and CDR2 (germline): KGHSH, LQKENI. This CDR3 is built from 17 residues. Time point indicated: recipient sample about 28 days before transplant, after cytoreduction. Assay: immunoSEQ multiplex PCR; the TCRdb copy retains only in-frame clones and omits some. The sample lists about 18,000 clones; 86% were seen once. The data belong to a study of T cell clonotyping in hematopoietic cell transplantation. Study summary: Pretransplant recipient samples were taken after cytoreduction. Study-wide findings and caveats: No sorting was done, leaving CD4 and CD8 contributions mixed.

This TCR was recovered from a middle-aged man with acute myeloid leukemia. Some clones in this sample may be carry-over from other donors' samples. This chain uses TRBV18 with TRBJ2-5, with a tentative D call TRBD2 (5 bases). Sequencing used peripheral blood mononuclear cells, obtained before stem cell transplant. CDR3 region: CASSPKPWTPGRETQYF. CDR3 nucleotides: TGTGCCAGCTCACCTAAACCCTGGACTCCCGGCCGGGAGACCCAGTACTTC. The full variable domain, with the rest looked up from reference TRBV18 and TRBJ2-5, is NAGVMQNPRHLVRRRGQEARLRCSPMKGHSHVYWYRQLPEEGLKFMVYLQKENIIDESGMPKERFSAEFPKEGPSILRIQQVVRGDSAAYFCASSPKPWTPGRETQYFGPGTRLLVL.